This TCR beta chain was sequenced for a study of T-cell reconstitution after alpha-beta-depleted transplantation in children (dated by TCRdb to 2015 to 2016). The study in broad terms: T-cell immune reconstitution after TCRalphabeta/CD19-depleted allogeneic hematopoietic cell transplantation in children was quantitatively tracked in the study by means of TCR repertoire profiling.

The treatment or condition label here, explained by the study, means: allogeneic hematopoietic cell transplantation with graft depleted of TCRalphabeta T cells and CD19 B cells. Transplant recipients were children who received TCRalphabeta/CD19-depleted allogeneic hematopoietic cell grafts. The study at large found these results: Hyperexpanded clone frequencies declined over subsequent months; after one year, T-cell counts and TCRbeta diversity were mostly attributed to newly produced T cells. About two months after transplant, the apparently early recovery of alphabetaT-cell counts reportedly depended on just several hundred clones that had expanded rapidly and came from non-depleted graft cells. In some patients, the high TCRbeta diversity seen at day 60 was put down to recipient T cells and intrathymic progenitors that had survived conditioning.

The library was built by means of PCR. Reads for this sample came from an Illumina HiSeq 2500. To normalize quantification of the TCRbeta repertoire, the TCR libraries were built with molecular barcoding that relied on unique molecular identifiers. TCRdb redid the processing of the public reads, applying fastp at Q25 and MiXCR, and retained in-frame beta chains. For every CDR3 protein sequence, its rows merge into one entry that carries the most common genes and DNA. A total of about 600,000 distinct CDR3 sequences appear in this sample, under 25% of them only once. The ten largest clones add up to 13% to 15% of the sample. CDR1 and CDR2, looked up from the germline V gene (reference sequence), are LGHDT and YNNKEL. The CDR3 runs 16 amino acids, cysteine and phenylalanine included. Only CDR3 DNA is held: 48 bases, read in frame from base 1. With regard to this clonotype: It has no known antigen specificity. At one boundary the junction diverges from the germline segment, which might be a read error.

This clonotype was obtained from a boy younger than two who had a stem cell transplant for acute myeloid leukemia, so the T cells may come from the graft donor. The rearrangement combines TRBV3-1 with TRBJ2-1; D gene: possibly TRBD2, on 6 matching bases. Sequences were derived from PBMCs, mostly from graft donor cells, sampled 360 days after TCRalphabeta/CD19-depleted stem cell transplant. The CDR3 reads as follows: CASSQAPGVSRSEQFF. The DNA sequence follows: TGTGCCAGCAGTCAAGCGCCGGGGGTGTCTCGGAGTGAGCAGTTCTTC.